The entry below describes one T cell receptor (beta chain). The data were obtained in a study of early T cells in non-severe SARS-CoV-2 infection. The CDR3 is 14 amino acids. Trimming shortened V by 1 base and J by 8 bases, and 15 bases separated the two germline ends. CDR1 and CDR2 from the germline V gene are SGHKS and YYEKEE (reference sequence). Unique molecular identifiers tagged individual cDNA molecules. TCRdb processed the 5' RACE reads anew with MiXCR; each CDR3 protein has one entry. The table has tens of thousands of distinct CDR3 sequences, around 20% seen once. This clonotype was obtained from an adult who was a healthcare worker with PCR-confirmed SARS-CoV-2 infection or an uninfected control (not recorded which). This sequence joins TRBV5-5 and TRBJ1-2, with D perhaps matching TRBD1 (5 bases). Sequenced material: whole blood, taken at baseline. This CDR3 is CASSLSQGGRGYTF. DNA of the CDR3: TGTGCCAGCAGCTTGAGTCAGGGAGGTCGAGGCTACACCTTC.